The rows below give T cell receptor beta chains drawn from one sample of a study of blood T cell repertoires in COVID-19. Data came from immunoSEQ multiplex PCR; TCRdb stores just in-frame clones and leaves some out. The sample contains a few hundred thousand clones, about four fifths of which appear only once. The specimen sequenced was peripheral blood. The receptor set was obtained from a woman between 45 and 65 years old with acute or convalescent COVID-19. The CDR3 runs from the conserved cysteine through the conserved F or W.

j_call v_call cdr3_aa
TRBJ2-5 TRBV29-1 CSAGTYQETQYF
TRBJ1-1 TRBV6-2/TRBV6-3 CASSYSYRLNTEAFF
TRBJ2-1 TRBV5-1 CASSLGQDHNEQFF
TRBJ2-4 TRBV4-1 CASSPGTLGVIQYF
TRBJ2-2 TRBV15 CATSRLSGQYTGELFF
TRBJ2-7 TRBV4-2 CASSQDSGGDLSYEQYF
TRBJ2-3 TRBV18 CASSRYPPKTDTQYF
TRBJ1-4 TRBV6-2/TRBV6-3 CASSWTANNEKLFF
TRBJ2-1 TRBV29-1 CSVDGLAGGPKNEQFF
TRBJ1-6 TRBV4-1 CASSAAGAGNSPLHF
TRBJ2-7 TRBV7-2 CASSFRQASSYEQYF
TRBJ2-5 TRBV5-6 CASRGQLQETQYF
TRBJ2-1 TRBV9 CASSPGQGAGNEQFF
TRBJ1-2 TRBV5-8 CASSRDIGSLYGYTF
TRBJ1-1 TRBV5-4 CASSPWGGEAEAFF
TRBJ2-7 TRBV27 CASSPTGSGYEQYF
TRBJ2-3 TRBV24-1 CATSDPGTSGGATDTQYF
TRBJ2-1 TRBV3-1/TRBV3-2 CASSHLSRGGSEQFF
TRBJ1-2 TRBV5-4 CASSLDAGTGGGYTF
TRBJ1-4 TRBV5-6 CASSFRDRGHEKLFF
TRBJ1-5 TRBV6-5 CASSPLGGNQPQHF
TRBJ2-7 TRBV29-1 CSVESQGYYEQYF
TRBJ1-6 TRBV6-2/TRBV6-3 CASSYGSGGNSPLHF
TRBJ1-4 TRBV4-1 CASSPLGGTNEKLFF
TRBJ1-2 TRBV12-3/TRBV12-4 CASSPGQGAGYTF
TRBJ1-2 TRBV3-1/TRBV3-2 CASSQGPSNYGYTF
TRBJ2-7 TRBV12-3/TRBV12-4 CASSLYAVYEQYF
TRBJ1-5 TRBV18 CASSRGQGVSQPQHF
TRBJ1-5 TRBV19 CASSYIQDSNQPQHF
TRBJ2-7 TRBV4-2 CASSHLTGPYEQYF
TRBJ1-4 TRBV14 CASSPPTVRTKFNEKLFF
TRBJ1-1 TRBV19 CASSIRALAEAFF
TRBJ1-1 TRBV9 CASSVGQATEAFF
TRBJ2-5 TRBV12-5 CASGRREETQYF
TRBJ2-3 TRBV7-3 CASSPGGSTDTQYF
TRBJ2-3 TRBV4-2 CASSHLSGVAGGDTQYF
TRBJ1-2 TRBV27 CASSPQQGNYGYTF
TRBJ2-3 TRBV29-1 CSVEGDRQLTTDTQYF
TRBJ2-3 TRBV5-1 CASSYPPSGTSDTQYF
TRBJ1-1 TRBV10-3 CAISEVQEAFF
TRBJ1-5 TRBV28 CASAGPNQPQHF
TRBJ1-2 TRBV3-1/TRBV3-2 CASSARDRGSGYTF
TRBJ1-2 TRBV6-5 CASSYFGSNYGYTF